These 19 T cell receptor beta chains originate from one sample sequenced in a study of blood T cell repertoires in COVID-19. Sequenced by immunoSEQ multiplex PCR; TCRdb stores in-frame clones only, minus some. This table has around 150,000 clones, 75% to 90% appearing once. Sample: peripheral blood. Receptors originate from a woman aged 60-75 years with active COVID-19.

This clone has only a few counts. The chain carries TRBV6-6 and TRBJ1-1, with D possibly TRBD1 on 5 matching bases. Germline assignment: CDR1 MNHNY and CDR2 SVGAGI (reference sequence). Trimming took off 6 bases at V and 4 bases at J, with 18 bases between the two ends. CDR3 size: 15 residues. As DNA, the CDR3 is TGTGCCAGCAGCCCTCCCCCTACAAGGGGCACTGAAGCTTTCTTT. Protein sequence: CASSPPPTRGTEAFF.

This chain links TRBV6-2 or TRBV6-3 with TRBJ1-1; D is possibly TRBD1 (6 bases). There are 13 residues in the CDR3. The V end lost 6 bases, the J end lost 8 bases, and 16 bases lay between the germline ends. Germline V gene data show CDR1 as MNHEY and CDR2 as SVGEGT. The CDR3 loop reads CASSPTGISEAFF. The DNA of the CDR3 is TGTGCCAGCAGCCCGACAGGTATTTCCGAAGCTTTCTTT.

The chain combines TRBV30 with TRBJ1-5; possible D gene TRBD1, 5 bases. Deletions cut 2 bases from V and 4 bases from J, with 9 bases between. In germline, CDR1 is GTSNPN, CDR2 SVGIG (reference sequence). The CDR3 runs 13 residues. The CDR3 DNA sequence: TGTGCCTGGAGTCCTGGGGGGAATCAGCCCCAGCATTTT. Translating gives CAWSPGGNQPQHF.

DNA of the CDR3: TGTGCCATCGGGAGAACGGGAGATGAGCAGTTCTTC. The encoded protein is CAIGRTGDEQFF. J is TRBJ2-1 and V is TRBV10-3; a possible D gene is TRBD2 (6 bases). The germline V and J ends were trimmed by 8 bases and 8 bases, with 13 bases remaining between them. The CDR3 spans 12 residues. From germline, CDR1 is ENHRY and CDR2 SYGVKD.

For this clone: Without the conserved terminal phenylalanine or tryptophan, this CDR3 likely stems from a read error. The DNA is left out, because the CDR3 cannot be placed on it with certainty; the CDR3 is given as TCRdb lists it. The chain uses TRBV5-1 and TRBJ1-5. CDR1 and CDR2 from the germline V gene are SGHRS and YFSETQ. Counting both end residues, the CDR3 totals 9 amino acids. The CDR3 sequence: CASSFGSGG.

CDR3 loop: CSAPGQGGNEQFF. For the CDR3, the DNA is TGCAGCGCCCCGGGACAGGGGGGGAATGAGCAGTTCTTC. V and J are TRBV29-1 and TRBJ2-1, with 11 bases that match TRBD1. Germline values: CDR1 SQVTM, CDR2 ANQGSEA. This CDR3 is 13 amino acids long. V was pared by 7 bases and J by 7 bases, with 6 bases of the junction left unmatched.

The chain has TRBV28 and TRBJ2-3, with 9 bases aligning to TRBD2. The length of the CDR3 is 17 residues. Germline V gene lookup returns CDR1 MDHEN and CDR2 SYDVKM. J was trimmed by 1 base and V by 7 bases; bases with no gene match: 12. The CDR3 loop is CASTPPTGLARTDTQYF. For the CDR3, the DNA is TGTGCCAGCACCCCCCCCACTGGACTAGCGCGCACAGATACGCAGTATTTT.

This clone has only one observation. The CDR3 loop is CASSWGGAVSSYNEQFF. DNA for the CDR3: TGTGCCAGCAGTTGGGGTGGGGCCGTCAGCTCCTACAATGAGCAGTTCTTC. This chain joins TRBV6-2 or TRBV6-3 and TRBJ2-1; weak D call: TRBD1 (5 bases). CDR3 length: 17 amino acids. Looked up from germline, CDR1 is MNHEY and CDR2 is SVGEGT. Trimming removed 4 bases at V and 0 bases at J, with 16 bases between.

This chain uses TRBV12-3 or TRBV12-4 with TRBJ2-7, with TRBD1 identical over 7 bases. The V gene end was trimmed by 5 bases and the J gene end by 4 bases; junction bases not matched to a gene: 5. This CDR3 is built from 13 residues. The CDR3 reads CASSRLTGYEQYF. The CDR3 region has the DNA TGTGCCAGCAGTCGACTGACAGGGTACGAGCAGTACTTC.

The gene calls are TRBV7-2 and TRBJ2-3; 13 positions agree with TRBD2. V lost 5 bases to trimming and J lost 5 bases; unmatched junction nucleotides: 16. Germline CDR1 and CDR2: SGHTA and FQGNSA. This CDR3 contains 19 residues. CDR3 DNA sequence: TGTGCCAGCAGCCCAAAGTCAATACTAGCGGGAGGGTCGGTAGATACGCAGTATTTT. Protein: CASSPKSILAGGSVDTQYF.

This clone came up once. J is TRBJ1-3 and V is TRBV7-8; 7 bases map to TRBD1. The CDR3 is 16 residues long. Per germline, CDR1 SGHVS and CDR2 FQNEAQ. V lost 0 bases to trimming and J lost 3 bases; unmatched junction nucleotides: 5. The CDR3 here is CASSLATGTDGNTIYF. For the CDR3, the DNA is TGTGCCAGCAGCTTAGCTACAGGGACAGATGGAAACACCATATATTTT.

The chain has TRBV23-1 and TRBJ1-5, with D possibly matching TRBD1 (6 bases). TRBV23-1 is an open reading frame whose function is uncertain. The V end lost 2 bases, the J end lost 0 bases, and 14 bases lay between the germline ends. The CDR3 runs to 17 residues. CDR3 loop: CASSQAGALYSNQPQHF. In DNA form, the CDR3 reads TGCGCCAGCAGTCAAGCAGGGGCCCTCTATAGCAATCAGCCCCAGCATTTT.

J is TRBJ2-1 and V is TRBV9, with D possibly being TRBD2 (6 bases). V was pared by 1 base and J by 4 bases, with 9 bases between. Germline lookup yields CDR1 SGDLS and CDR2 YYNGEE. There are 14 residues in the CDR3. In DNA form, the CDR3 reads TGTGCCAGCAGCGTAACTAGCCGGTACAATGAGCAGTTCTTC. Its translation is CASSVTSRYNEQFF.

This clone came up once. The chain employs TRBV7-9 and TRBJ2-1; the D is unclear. This CDR3 spans 11 amino acids. Between the trimmed V and J ends, which lost 5 bases and 10 bases, there was a span of 9 bases. Germline CDR1 is SEHNR and CDR2 is FQNEAQ (reference sequence). Here the CDR3 reads CASSPQAEQFF. The CDR3 nucleotides read TGTGCCAGCAGCCCCCAAGCGGAGCAGTTCTTC.

This clone was detected once. This CDR3 is also generated by other DNA sequences in the sample. This chain's CDR3 is CASIGAAGGGVGEQFF. The CDR3 DNA follows: TGTGCCAGTATAGGGGCCGCAGGAGGGGGGGTAGGTGAGCAGTTCTTC. This chain connects TRBV19 to TRBJ2-1; a weak D match, TRBD2 (7 bases). V was trimmed by 7 bases and J by 9 bases, leaving 25 bases between them. The CDR3 length is 16 residues. Germline V gene data show CDR1 as LNHDA and CDR2 as SQIVND (reference sequence).

CDR3 sequence reads: CASSSGQGPGSPLHF. The CDR3 coding sequence is TGTGCCAGCAGCTCAGGACAGGGGCCGGGTTCACCCCTCCACTTT. The rearrangement links TRBV5-8 to TRBJ1-6, with 9 nucleotides matching TRBD1. This CDR3 is built from 15 residues. Germline CDR1 and CDR2: SGHTS and YDEGEE. Germline trimming cut 3 bases from V and 9 bases from J; bases unmatched to any gene: 7.

The J gene is TRBJ1-1, the V gene TRBV28; TRBD1 matches at 8 bases. The germline CDR1 and CDR2 sequences are MDHEN and SYDVKM. V shed 5 bases, J shed 2 bases, and the junction held 4 bases outside the gene matches. This CDR3 contains 14 residues. The CDR3 sequence: CASSPTGGNTEAFF. CDR3 DNA: TGTGCCAGCAGTCCCACAGGGGGAAACACTGAAGCTTTCTTT.

The J gene is TRBJ2-7, the V gene TRBV5-1, with D hard to call. CDR1 SGHRS and CDR2 YFSETQ come from the germline V gene. V dropped 0 bases and J dropped 4 bases, with 8 bases sitting between them. This CDR3 has 13 amino acids. DNA for the CDR3: TGCGCCAGCAGCTTGGAAAGCGTTTACGAGCAGTACTTC. It specifies CASSLESVYEQYF. The whole variable domain, filled in from reference TRBV5-1 and TRBJ2-7, reads KAGVTQTPRYLIKTRGQQVTLSCSPISGHRSVSWYQQTPGQGLQFLFEYFSETQRNKGNFPGRFSGRQFSNSRSEMNVSTLELGDSALYLCASSLESVYEQYFGPGTRLTVT.

Only one count was recorded for this clone. This sequence joins TRBV3-1 (or the pseudogene TRBV3-2) and TRBJ1-2; TRBD1 matches at 7 bases. CDR1 is LGHDT, CDR2 YNNKEL, per germline (reference sequence). Losses at the gene ends were 0 bases for V and 5 bases for J; bases not matched to a gene: 3. There are 14 residues in the CDR3. As DNA, the CDR3 is TGTGCCAGCAGCCAAGAAGGGGGCAGTTATGGCTACACCTTC. Protein sequence: CASSQEGGSYGYTF.